This TCR beta chain stems from a study of cytomegalovirus exposure and HLA in healthy donors. Study outcomes and limitations: In a later analysis, across HLA loci, associated TCR counts were highest for DRB1, lowest for HLA-C. A later analysis by the authors found several of the most significant clusters apparently linked to common viral pathogens. Analyses of presence/absence relied on an assumption of roughly uniform sequencing depth across donors. Rarity held for most TCR sequences, but there were some public TCRs that occurred in many donors.

The ends were cut back, 5 bases at V and 0 bases at J, with 11 bases in the middle. CDR1 is SGHTA, CDR2 FQGNSA, per germline. The length of the CDR3 is 15 residues. With 60 Vbeta and 13 Jbeta primers, the PCR was carried out. Profiled with immunoSEQ multiplex PCR; TCRdb holds only in-frame clones, not every one. There are some 130,000 clones in the sample; 80% to 90% occur only once, and around 10% lies in the top ten. Points on this clone: Its matching antigen is unknown.

The V gene is TRBV7-2, the J gene TRBJ2-1, with unresolved D. The sequence derives from a male donor in good health and CMV-seropositive. Sequenced material: PBMCs. The CDR3 sequence: CASSLPLLSYNEQFF. The DNA for the CDR3 is TGTGCCAGCAGCCTTCCACTCCTCTCCTACAATGAGCAGTTCTTC.